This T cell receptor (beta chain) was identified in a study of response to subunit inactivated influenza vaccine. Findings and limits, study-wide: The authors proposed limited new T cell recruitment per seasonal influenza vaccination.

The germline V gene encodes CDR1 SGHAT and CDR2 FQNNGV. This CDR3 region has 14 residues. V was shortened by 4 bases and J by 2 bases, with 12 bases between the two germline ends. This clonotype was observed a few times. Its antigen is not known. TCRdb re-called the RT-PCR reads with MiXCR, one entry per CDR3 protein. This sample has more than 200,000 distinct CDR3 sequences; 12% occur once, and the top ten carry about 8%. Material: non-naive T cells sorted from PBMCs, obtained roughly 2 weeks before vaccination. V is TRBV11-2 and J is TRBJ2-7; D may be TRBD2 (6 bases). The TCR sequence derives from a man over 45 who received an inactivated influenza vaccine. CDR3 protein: CASSWGDGPYEQYF. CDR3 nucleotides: TGTGCCAGCAGCTGGGGGGACGGCCCCTACGAGCAGTACTTC.